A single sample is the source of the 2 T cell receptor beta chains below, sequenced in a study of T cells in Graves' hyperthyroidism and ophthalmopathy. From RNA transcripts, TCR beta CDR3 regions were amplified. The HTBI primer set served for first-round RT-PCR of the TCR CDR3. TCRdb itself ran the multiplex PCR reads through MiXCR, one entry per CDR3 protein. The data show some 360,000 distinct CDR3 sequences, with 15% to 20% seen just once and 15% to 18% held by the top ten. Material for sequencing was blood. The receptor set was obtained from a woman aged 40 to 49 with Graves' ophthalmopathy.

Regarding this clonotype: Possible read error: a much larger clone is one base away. The CDR3 DNA reads TGTGCCAGCAGTTTAGCGCGAGGGTACGGAGCGACCCAGTACTTC. Its translation: CASSLARGYGATQYF. The V and J genes are TRBV12-3 or TRBV12-4 and TRBJ2-5; possible D gene TRBD2, 5 bases. CDR3 length equals 15 residues. V lost 0 bases to trimming and J lost 7 bases, with 15 bases between them.

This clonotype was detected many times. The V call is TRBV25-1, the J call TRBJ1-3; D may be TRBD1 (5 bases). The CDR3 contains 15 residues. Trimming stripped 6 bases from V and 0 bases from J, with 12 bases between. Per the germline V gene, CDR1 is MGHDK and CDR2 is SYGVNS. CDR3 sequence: CASSLGLSSGNTIYF. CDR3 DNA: TGTGCCAGCAGCTTGGGGCTGAGCTCTGGAAACACCATATATTTT.